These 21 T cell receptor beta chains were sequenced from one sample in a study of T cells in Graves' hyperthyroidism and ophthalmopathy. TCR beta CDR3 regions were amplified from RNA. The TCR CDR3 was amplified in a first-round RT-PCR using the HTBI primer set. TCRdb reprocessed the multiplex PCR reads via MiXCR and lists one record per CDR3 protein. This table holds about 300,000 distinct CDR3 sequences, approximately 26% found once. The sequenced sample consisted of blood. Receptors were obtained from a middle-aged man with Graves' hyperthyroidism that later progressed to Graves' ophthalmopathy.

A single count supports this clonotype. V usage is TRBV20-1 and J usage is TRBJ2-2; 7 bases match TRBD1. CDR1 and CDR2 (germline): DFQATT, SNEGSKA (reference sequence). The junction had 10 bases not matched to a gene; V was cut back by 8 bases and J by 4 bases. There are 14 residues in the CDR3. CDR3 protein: CSIPRQGGTGELFF. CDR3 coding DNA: TGCAGTATACCGAGACAGGGCGGCACCGGGGAGCTGTTTTTT.

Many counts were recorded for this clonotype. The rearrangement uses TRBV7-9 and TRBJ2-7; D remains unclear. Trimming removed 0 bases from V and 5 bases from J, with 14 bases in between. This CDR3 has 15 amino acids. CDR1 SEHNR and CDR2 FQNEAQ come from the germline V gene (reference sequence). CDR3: CASSLAFIRMHEQYF. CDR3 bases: TGTGCCAGCAGCTTAGCATTTATAAGGATGCACGAGCAGTACTTC.

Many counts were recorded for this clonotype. In DNA form, the CDR3 reads TGCAGCGTTGGGAGGCAGGGGCTCACCGGGGAGCTGTTTTTT. Translation gives CSVGRQGLTGELFF. The gene calls are TRBV29-1 and TRBJ2-2; TRBD1 might be the D (6 bases). Germline values: CDR1 SQVTM, CDR2 ANQGSEA. The germline V and J ends were trimmed by 4 bases and 4 bases, with 13 bases remaining between them. The CDR3 contains 14 residues.

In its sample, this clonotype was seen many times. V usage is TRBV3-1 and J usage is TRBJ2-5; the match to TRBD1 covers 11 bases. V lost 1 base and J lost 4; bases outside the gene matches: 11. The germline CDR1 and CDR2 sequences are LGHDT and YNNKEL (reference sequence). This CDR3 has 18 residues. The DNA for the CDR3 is TGTGCCAGCAGCCAAGGGACAGGGGGCATAAGAGGAAGAGAGACCCAGTACTTC. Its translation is CASSQGTGGIRGRETQYF.

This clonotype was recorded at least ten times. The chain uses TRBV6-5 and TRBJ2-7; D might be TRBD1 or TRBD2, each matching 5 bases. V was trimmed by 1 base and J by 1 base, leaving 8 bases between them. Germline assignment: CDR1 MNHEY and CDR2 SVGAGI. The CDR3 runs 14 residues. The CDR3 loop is CASSYFGGSYEQYF. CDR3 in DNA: TGTGCCAGCAGTTACTTTGGGGGATCCTACGAGCAGTACTTC.

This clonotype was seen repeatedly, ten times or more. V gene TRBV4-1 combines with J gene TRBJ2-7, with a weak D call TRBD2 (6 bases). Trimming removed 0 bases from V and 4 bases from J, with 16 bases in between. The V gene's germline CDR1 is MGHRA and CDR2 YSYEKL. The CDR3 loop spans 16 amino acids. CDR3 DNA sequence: TGCGCCAGCAGCCAAGAAATGCGGGGTACGAGATACGAGCAGTACTTC. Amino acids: CASSQEMRGTRYEQYF.

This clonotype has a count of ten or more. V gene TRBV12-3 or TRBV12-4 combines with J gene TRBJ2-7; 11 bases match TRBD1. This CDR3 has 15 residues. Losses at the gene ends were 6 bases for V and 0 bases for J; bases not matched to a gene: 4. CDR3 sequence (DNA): TGTGCCAGCAGATCCGGGACAGGGGGCTCCTACGAGCAGTACTTC. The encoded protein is CASRSGTGGSYEQYF.

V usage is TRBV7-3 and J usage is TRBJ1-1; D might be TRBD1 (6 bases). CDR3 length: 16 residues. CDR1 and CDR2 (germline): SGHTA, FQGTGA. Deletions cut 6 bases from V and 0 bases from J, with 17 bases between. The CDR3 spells CASSLSTGLLNTEAFF. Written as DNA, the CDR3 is TGTGCCAGCAGTCTATCGACAGGTCTATTGAACACTGAAGCTTTCTTT. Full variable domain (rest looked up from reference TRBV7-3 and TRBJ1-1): GAGVSQTPSNKVTEKGKYVELRCDPISGHTALYWYRQSLGQGPEFLIYFQGTGAADDSGLPNDRFFAVRPEGSVSTLKIQRTERGDSAVYLCASSLSTGLLNTEAFFGQGTRLTVV.

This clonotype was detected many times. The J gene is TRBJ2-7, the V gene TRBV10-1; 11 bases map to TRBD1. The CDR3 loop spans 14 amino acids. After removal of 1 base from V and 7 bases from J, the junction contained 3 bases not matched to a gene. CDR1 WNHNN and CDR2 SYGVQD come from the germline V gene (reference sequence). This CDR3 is CASSEWTGGREQYF. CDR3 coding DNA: TGCGCCAGCAGTGAGTGGACAGGGGGCAGGGAGCAGTACTTC.

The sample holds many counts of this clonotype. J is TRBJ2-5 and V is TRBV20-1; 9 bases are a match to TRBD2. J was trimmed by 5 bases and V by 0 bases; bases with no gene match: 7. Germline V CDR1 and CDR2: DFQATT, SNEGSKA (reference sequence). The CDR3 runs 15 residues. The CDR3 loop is CSARDFLAGLETQYF. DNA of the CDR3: TGCAGTGCTAGAGACTTTCTAGCGGGACTGGAGACCCAGTACTTC.

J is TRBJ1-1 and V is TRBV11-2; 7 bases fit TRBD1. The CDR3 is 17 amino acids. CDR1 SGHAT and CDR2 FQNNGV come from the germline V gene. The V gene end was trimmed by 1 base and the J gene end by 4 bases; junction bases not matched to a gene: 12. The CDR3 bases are TGTGCCAGCAGCTTAGTAGGTGTGACAGGGCTGGGCACTGAAGCTTTCTTT. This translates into CASSLVGVTGLGTEAFF. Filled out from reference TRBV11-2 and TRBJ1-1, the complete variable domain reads EAGVAQSPRYKIIEKRQSVAFWCNPISGHATLYWYQQILGQGPKLLIQFQNNGVVDDSQLPKDRFSAERLKGVDSTLKIQPAKLEDSAVYLCASSLVGVTGLGTEAFFGQGTRLTVV.

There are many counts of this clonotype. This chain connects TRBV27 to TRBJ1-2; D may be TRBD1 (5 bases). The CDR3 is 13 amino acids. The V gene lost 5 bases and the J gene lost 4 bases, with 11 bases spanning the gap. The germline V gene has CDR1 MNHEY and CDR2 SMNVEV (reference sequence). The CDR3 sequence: CASSIQGTYGYTF. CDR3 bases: TGTGCCAGCAGTATCCAAGGGACCTATGGCTACACCTTC.

The CDR3 DNA sequence: TGTGCCACCAGCACCCTTACAGGGACGATGAACACTGAAGCTTTCTTT. Its translation: CATSTLTGTMNTEAFF. The chain carries TRBV15 and TRBJ1-1; the D gene is possibly TRBD1 (6 bases). V lost 4 bases and J 0 bases, leaving 15 bases between the germline ends. The germline CDR1 and CDR2 sequences are LNHNV and YYDKDF (reference sequence). The CDR3 length is 16 residues.

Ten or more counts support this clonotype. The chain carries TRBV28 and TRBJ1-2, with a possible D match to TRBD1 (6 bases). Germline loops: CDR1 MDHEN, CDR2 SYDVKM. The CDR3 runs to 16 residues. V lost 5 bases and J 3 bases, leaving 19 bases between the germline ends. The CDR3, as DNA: TGTGCCAGCAGTCGCTTCCGGGCAGGGGAGGACTATGGCTACACCTTC. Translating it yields CASSRFRAGEDYGYTF.

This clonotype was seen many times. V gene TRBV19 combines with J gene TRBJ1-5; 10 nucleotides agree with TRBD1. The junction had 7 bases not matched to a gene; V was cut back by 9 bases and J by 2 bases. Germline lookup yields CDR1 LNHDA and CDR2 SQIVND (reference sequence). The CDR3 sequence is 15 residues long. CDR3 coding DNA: TGTGCCAGCGGGGACAGGGGATATGGCAATCAGCCCCAGCATTTT. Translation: CASGDRGYGNQPQHF.

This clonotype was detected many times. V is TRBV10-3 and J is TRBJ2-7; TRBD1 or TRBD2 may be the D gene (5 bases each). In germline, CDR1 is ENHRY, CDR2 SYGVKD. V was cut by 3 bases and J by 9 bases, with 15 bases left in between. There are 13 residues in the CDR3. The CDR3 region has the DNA TGTGCCATCAGTGAATTTGAGGGGACCTGGCAGTACTTC. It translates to CAISEFEGTWQYF.

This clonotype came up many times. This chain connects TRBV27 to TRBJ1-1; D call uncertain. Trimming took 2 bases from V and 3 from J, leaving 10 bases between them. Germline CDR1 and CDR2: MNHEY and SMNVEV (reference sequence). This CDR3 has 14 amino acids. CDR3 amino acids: CASSLRSPHTEAFF. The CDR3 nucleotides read TGTGCCAGCAGTTTAAGGTCTCCACACACTGAAGCTTTCTTT.

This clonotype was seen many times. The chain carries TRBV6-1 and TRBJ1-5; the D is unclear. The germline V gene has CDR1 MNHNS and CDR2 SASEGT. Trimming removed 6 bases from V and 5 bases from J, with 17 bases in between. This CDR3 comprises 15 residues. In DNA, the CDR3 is TGTGCCAGCAGATCCCCGGGAGGCGGCGATCAGCCCCAGCATTTT. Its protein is CASRSPGGGDQPQHF.

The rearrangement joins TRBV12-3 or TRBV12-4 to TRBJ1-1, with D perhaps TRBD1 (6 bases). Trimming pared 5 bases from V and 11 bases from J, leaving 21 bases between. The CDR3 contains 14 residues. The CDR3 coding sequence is TGTGCCAGCAGTCCTACGGGGACCGGGACACGTGCTTTCTTT. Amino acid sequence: CASSPTGTGTRAFF.

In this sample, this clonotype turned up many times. CDR3 nucleotides: TGTGCCAGCAGTGTAGCCAGGATTTACGAGCAGTACTTC. This translates into CASSVARIYEQYF. The chain links TRBV6-1 to TRBJ2-7; D gene ambiguous. V dropped 4 bases and J dropped 4 bases, with 11 bases sitting between them. Per the germline V gene, CDR1 is MNHNS and CDR2 is SASEGT. This CDR3 region has 13 residues.

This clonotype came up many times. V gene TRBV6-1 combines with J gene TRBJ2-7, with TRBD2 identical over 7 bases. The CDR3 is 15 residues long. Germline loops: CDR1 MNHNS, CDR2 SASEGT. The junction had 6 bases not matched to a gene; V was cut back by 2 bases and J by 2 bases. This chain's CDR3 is CASSEQGGRPYEQYF. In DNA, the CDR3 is TGTGCCAGCAGTGAACAGGGAGGGAGACCCTACGAGCAGTACTTC.